These 21 T cell receptor beta chains came from one sample sequenced in a study of blood T cell repertoires in COVID-19. Profiled with immunoSEQ multiplex PCR; TCRdb holds only in-frame clones, not every one. The sample carries about 110,000 clones, roughly nine tenths recorded once. The sequencing sample was made of peripheral blood. The receptors were gathered from an elderly woman with acute or convalescent COVID-19.

With regard to this clone: Other nucleotide sequences from this sample produce the same CDR3. This chain uses TRBV9 with TRBJ2-7; D possibly corresponds to TRBD2 (5 bases). The CDR3 consists of 14 residues. The V gene lost 1 base and the J gene lost 5 bases, with 13 bases spanning the gap. The V gene's germline CDR1 is SGDLS and CDR2 YYNGEE. The CDR3 reads CASSVMGEPHEQYF. DNA for the CDR3: TGTGCCAGCAGCGTAATGGGAGAGCCACACGAGCAGTACTTC.

The chain combines TRBV18 with TRBJ1-5; no definite D call. The CDR3 runs to 15 residues. Per germline, CDR1 KGHSH and CDR2 LQKENI. V was trimmed by 5 bases and J by 1 base, leaving 12 bases between them. This CDR3 reads CASSSSVSSNQPQHF. CDR3 nucleotides: TGTGCCAGCTCAAGCAGCGTTTCAAGCAATCAGCCCCAGCATTTT. Using reference TRBV18 and TRBJ1-5 for the parts outside the CDR3, the full variable domain is NAGVMQNPRHLVRRRGQEARLRCSPMKGHSHVYWYRQLPEEGLKFMVYLQKENIIDESGMPKERFSAEFPKEGPSILRIQQVVRGDSAAYFCASSSSVSSNQPQHFGDGTRLSIL.

This clone was seen more than once but under ten times. The chain is built from TRBV7-9 and TRBJ1-2; 7 bases align to TRBD1. J gave up 8 bases and V 10 bases, and 16 bases lay outside the gene matches. This CDR3 region has 14 residues. Germline-derived CDR1 and CDR2 are SEHNR and FQNEAQ (reference sequence). The CDR3 DNA follows: TGTGCCACCGGACAGGACGGGACGAACGTAGGCTACACCTTC. Protein product: CATGQDGTNVGYTF.

For the CDR3, the DNA is TGTGCCAGCAGCTTAGTAGGATCAGGGGAAGCTTTCTTT. Translating gives CASSLVGSGEAFF. V is TRBV7-9 and J is TRBJ1-1; D perhaps matches TRBD1 (5 bases). Germline V lookup: CDR1 SEHNR, CDR2 FQNEAQ (reference sequence). The CDR3 consists of 13 residues. V was pared by 1 base and J by 8 bases, with 11 bases between.

The chain links TRBV27 to TRBJ1-1; 7 positions match TRBD1. V lost 5 bases to trimming and J lost 5 bases; unmatched junction nucleotides: 11. This CDR3 has 15 amino acids. CDR1 and CDR2 from the germline V gene are MNHEY and SMNVEV (reference sequence). The CDR3: CASSPRGRVWTEAFF. DNA for the CDR3: TGTGCCAGCAGTCCTAGGGGGCGGGTATGGACTGAAGCTTTCTTT.

The chain joins TRBV18 to TRBJ2-3; 12 bases are shared with TRBD2. Germline CDR1 KGHSH, CDR2 LQKENI. The trim removed 4 bases at V and 4 bases at J, leaving 9 bases unmatched. The CDR3 consists of 17 residues. In DNA form, the CDR3 reads TGTGCCAGCTCACTCCTGGCTAGCGGGGGGGCCTCAGATACGCAGTATTTT. It is translated as CASSLLASGGASDTQYF.

For this clone: An end of the junction differs from the germline gene, which may be a read error. The rearrangement uses TRBV20-1 and TRBJ2-5, with D hard to call. CDR1 is DFQATT, CDR2 SNEGSKA, per germline (reference sequence). This CDR3 has 13 residues. This CDR3 reads CSSSVWAGETQYF. In DNA form, the CDR3 reads TGCAGTTCTAGTGTGTGGGCTGGAGAGACCCAGTACTTC.

This chain joins TRBV7-2 and TRBJ2-7, with 8 positions matching TRBD1. J gave up 5 bases and V 4 bases, and 10 bases lay outside the gene matches. The CDR3 covers 15 residues. Germline CDR1 is SGHTA and CDR2 is FQGNSA. This CDR3 is CASSSGPGGFNEQYF. In DNA, the CDR3 is TGTGCCAGCAGCTCGGGGCCAGGGGGCTTCAACGAGCAGTACTTC.

The chain links TRBV12-3 or TRBV12-4 to TRBJ1-3; possibly TRBD1 for D (6 bases). The CDR3 covers 13 residues. The V end lost 4 bases, the J end lost 4 bases, and 8 bases lay between the germline ends. This chain's CDR3 is CASSSRGGNTIYF. The CDR3 DNA reads as TGTGCCAGCAGTTCGAGGGGGGGAAACACCATATATTTT.

V gene TRBV6-5 combines with J gene TRBJ1-4; 8 nucleotides line up with TRBD1. The germline gives CDR1 MNHEY, CDR2 SVGAGI. V lost 6 bases and J lost 8; bases outside the gene matches: 5. The length of the CDR3 is 13 residues. CDR3 amino acids: CASSRTGFEKLFF. The CDR3 nucleotides are TGTGCCAGCAGCAGGACAGGGTTCGAAAAACTGTTTTTT.

This clone was seen a single time. The chain links TRBV6-2 or TRBV6-3 to TRBJ1-1; D is undetermined. V lost 5 bases, J lost 3 bases, and 10 bases lay in between. The CDR3 sequence is 13 residues long. CDR1 is MNHEY and CDR2 is SVGEGT in the germline V gene. The CDR3, as DNA: TGTGCCAGCAGTACATCCAGATACACTGAAGCTTTCTTT. This encodes CASSTSRYTEAFF.

The rearrangement links TRBV10-3 to TRBJ2-7; TRBD1 aligns across 8 bases. With 6 bases clipped from V and 4 bases from J, the junction kept 11 bases outside the gene matches. This CDR3 is built from 15 residues. Germline values: CDR1 ENHRY, CDR2 SYGVKD. This chain's CDR3 is CAIREQSGTGYEQYF. In DNA, the CDR3 is TGTGCCATCAGGGAACAATCCGGGACAGGATACGAGCAGTACTTC.

The chain joins TRBV5-1 to TRBJ2-2; D may be TRBD1 (6 bases). This CDR3 comprises 15 residues. The ends were cut back, 4 bases at V and 5 bases at J, with 15 bases in the middle. The germline gives CDR1 SGHRS, CDR2 YFSETQ. CDR3 sequence reads: CASSISGQGTGELFF. As DNA, the CDR3 is TGCGCCAGCAGCATATCGGGCCAGGGGACCGGGGAGCTGTTTTTT.

The genes are TRBV5-4 and TRBJ1-6, with 7 bases identical to TRBD1. Germline assignment: CDR1 SGHNT and CDR2 YYREEE (reference sequence). This CDR3 has 15 amino acids. Losses at the gene ends were 1 base for V and 5 bases for J; bases not matched to a gene: 3. The CDR3 sequence: CASSLRDSNNSPLHF. The CDR3 DNA reads TGTGCCAGCAGCTTGCGGGACAGCAATAATTCACCCCTCCACTTT.

The V and J genes are TRBV18 and TRBJ1-4; the match to TRBD1 covers 9 bases. The V gene's germline CDR1 is KGHSH and CDR2 LQKENI. This CDR3 is built from 18 residues. Trimming took 4 bases from V and 0 from J; bases not matched to a gene: 9. CDR3 region: CASSQRTGDQSTNEKLFF. DNA of the CDR3: TGTGCCAGCTCACAACGGACAGGGGACCAATCAACTAATGAAAAACTGTTTTTT.

About this clone: The sample carries other DNA sequences with the same CDR3. The chain recombines TRBV18 with TRBJ2-7; D perhaps matches TRBD1 (5 bases). Germline V gives CDR1 KGHSH, CDR2 LQKENI. This CDR3 spans 13 amino acids. The ends were cut back, 1 base at V and 3 bases at J, with 7 bases in the middle. The CDR3 coding sequence is TGTGCCAGCTCACCACGCCAGGGCTACGAGCAGTACTTC. It encodes CASSPRQGYEQYF.

This clone was detected a few times. The CDR3 is CASTRLAGGDIQYF. The CDR3 DNA sequence: TGTGCCAGTACGAGACTAGCGGGGGGCGACATTCAGTACTTC. This chain joins TRBV28 and TRBJ2-4; 13 positions match TRBD2. V gave up 9 bases and J gave up 8 bases; unmatched junction bases: 7. CDR1 and CDR2 (germline): MDHEN, SYDVKM. The CDR3 contains 14 residues.

The CDR3 bases are TGTGCCAGTAGTCCACGGACAGGAGGGATAAGTGGCTACACCTTC. Its protein is CASSPRTGGISGYTF. J is TRBJ1-2 and V is TRBV19; 7 nucleotides match TRBD1. This CDR3 contains 15 residues. After removal of 5 bases from V and 7 bases from J, the junction contained 13 bases not matched to a gene. Looked up from germline, CDR1 is LNHDA and CDR2 is SQIVND (reference sequence).

The rearrangement links TRBV5-4 to TRBJ1-6; D gene uncertain. Germline values: CDR1 SGHNT, CDR2 YYREEE (reference sequence). V lost 0 bases to trimming and J lost 9 bases, with 13 bases between them. The CDR3 is made up of 15 amino acids. The CDR3 protein is CASSLDLLTRSPLHF. As DNA, the CDR3 is TGTGCCAGCAGCTTGGATTTGCTCACACGTTCACCCCTCCACTTT.

The chain joins TRBV29-1 to TRBJ2-5; 10 bases match TRBD2. This CDR3 contains 13 residues. Germline lookup yields CDR1 SQVTM and CDR2 ANQGSEA. Trimming cost V 2 bases and J 8 bases; bases outside gene matches: 5. The chain's CDR3 is CSVEWERGGTQYF. The CDR3 DNA reads TGCAGCGTTGAATGGGAGCGGGGGGGCACCCAGTACTTC. The full variable domain, completed using reference TRBV29-1 and TRBJ2-5, is SAVISQKPSRDICQRGTSLTIQCQVDSQVTMMFWYRQQPGQSLTLIATANQGSEATYESGFVIDKFPISRPNLTFSTLTVSNMSPEDSSIYLCSVEWERGGTQYFGPGTRLLVL.

The V and J genes are TRBV12-3 or TRBV12-4 and TRBJ1-2, with D unresolved. The CDR3 sequence is 13 residues long. Trimming shortened V by 2 bases and J by 4 bases, and 8 bases separated the two germline ends. The chain's CDR3 is CASSLPGFYGYTF. CDR3 sequence (DNA): TGTGCCAGCAGTTTACCCGGGTTCTATGGCTACACCTTC.